One and the same sample provided the 22 T cell receptor beta chains below, sequenced in a study of cytomegalovirus exposure and HLA in healthy donors. 13 Jbeta primers and 60 Vbeta primers were used for the PCR. Sequencing used immunoSEQ multiplex PCR; TCRdb keeps in-frame clones, though not all of them. The sample holds about 130,000 clones; roughly 80% are singletons and the top ten take approximately 1%. The sample consisted of PBMCs. These receptors all come from a boy younger than 18 in good health and CMV-seronegative.

This clone has only one observation. V gene TRBV25-1 combines with J gene TRBJ1-2, with TRBD1 as a possible D gene (5 bases). The germline V and J ends were trimmed by 2 bases and 4 bases, with 14 bases remaining between them. The CDR3 has 15 residues. Germline-derived CDR1 and CDR2 are MGHDK and SYGVNS. CDR3 sequence: CASSEGFEGAYGYTF. DNA for the CDR3: TGTGCCAGCAGTGAAGGATTTGAAGGGGCCTATGGCTACACCTTC.

The rearrangement links TRBV7-6 to TRBJ2-1; no firm D call. Germline assignment: CDR1 SGHVS and CDR2 FNYEAQ. The CDR3 has 15 residues. Trimming removed 4 bases from V and 0 bases from J, with 10 bases in between. In DNA form, the CDR3 reads TGTGCCAGCAGCTCCGCCTATGGCTCCTACAATGAGCAGTTCTTC. Encoded protein: CASSSAYGSYNEQFF.

This chain's CDR3 is CASSIQGQATNEKLFF. The CDR3 DNA reads as TGTGCCAGTAGTATACAGGGACAGGCAACTAATGAAAAACTGTTTTTT. The chain uses TRBV19 and TRBJ1-4; 8 nucleotides line up with TRBD1. V lost 2 bases to trimming and J lost 0 bases; unmatched junction nucleotides: 2. Germline loops: CDR1 LNHDA, CDR2 SQIVND (reference sequence). The CDR3 sequence is 16 residues long.

This clone has more than one count but fewer than ten. This chain links TRBV29-1 with TRBJ1-2; D is perhaps TRBD1 (6 bases). V lost 7 bases and J lost 12, with 15 bases in between. This CDR3 is built from 10 residues. Germline CDR1 is SQVTM and CDR2 is ANQGSEA. The CDR3 sequence is CSAWTEEDTF. CDR3 coding DNA: TGCAGCGCCTGGACAGAGGAGGACACCTTC.

The chain carries TRBV2 and TRBJ2-6; D perhaps matches TRBD2 (6 bases). Trimming pared 4 bases from V and 0 bases from J, leaving 10 bases between. The CDR3 extends over 16 amino acids. The V gene's germline CDR1 is SNHLY and CDR2 FYNNEI. CDR3 bases: TGTGCCAGCAGTGGGGAGGTAATCTCTGGGGCCAACGTCCTGACTTTC. This translates into CASSGEVISGANVLTF.

V is TRBV15 and J is TRBJ1-4; D gene uncertain. Trimming removed 2 bases from V and 3 bases from J, with 10 bases in between. CDR1 LNHNV and CDR2 YYDKDF come from the germline V gene (reference sequence). The CDR3 is 15 amino acids. This CDR3 reads CATSRRGGPNEKLFF. The CDR3 bases are TGTGCCACCAGCAGACGAGGAGGCCCTAATGAAAAACTGTTTTTT.

The rearrangement links TRBV4-2 to TRBJ2-1; 11 nucleotides align to TRBD2. The CDR3 consists of 21 residues. Germline loops: CDR1 LGHNA, CDR2 YNFKEQ. V shed 0 bases, J shed 7 bases, and the junction held 20 bases outside the gene matches. CDR3 amino acids: CASSQEVAQAVAGGPSNEQFF. The CDR3 DNA follows: TGTGCCAGCAGCCAAGAGGTGGCCCAAGCGGTAGCGGGAGGGCCCTCGAATGAGCAGTTCTTC.

This chain connects TRBV6-1 to TRBJ2-2; TRBD2 aligns across 10 bases. This CDR3 contains 15 residues. CDR1 and CDR2 from the germline V gene are MNHNS and SASEGT. V was clipped by 4 bases and J by 6 bases; unmatched bases: 5. The CDR3 DNA reads as TGTGCCAGCAGTGTAACAGCGGGAGGGGCCGGGGAGCTGTTTTTT. Protein: CASSVTAGGAGELFF.

The rearrangement joins TRBV5-1 to TRBJ2-7, with D possibly matching TRBD1 (6 bases). The CDR3 is 17 residues long. Germline V gene lookup returns CDR1 SGHRS and CDR2 YFSETQ. Deletions cut 0 bases from V and 4 bases from J, with 20 bases between. DNA for the CDR3: TGCGCCAGCAGCTTGGGAGGAACAGGGCCCACAACTTACGAGCAGTACTTC. This gives the protein CASSLGGTGPTTYEQYF.

The CDR3 nucleotides read TGCAGCGTTGACACTAGCGGGAGATCCGGCGAGCAGTTCTTC. This gives the protein CSVDTSGRSGEQFF. V is TRBV29-1 and J is TRBJ2-1; 11 bases are shared with TRBD2. The CDR3 runs to 14 residues. V lost 3 bases to trimming and J lost 10 bases; unmatched junction nucleotides: 8. Germline V gene lookup returns CDR1 SQVTM and CDR2 ANQGSEA.

V and J are TRBV2 and TRBJ1-4, with 8 bases lining up with TRBD1. Trimming cost V 7 bases and J 0 bases; bases outside gene matches: 4. The CDR3 covers 15 residues. Germline V gene data show CDR1 as SNHLY and CDR2 as FYNNEI. Here the CDR3 reads CASTGQGATNEKLFF. CDR3 DNA sequence: TGTGCCAGCACTGGACAGGGTGCAACTAATGAAAAACTGTTTTTT.

V usage is TRBV7-2 and J usage is TRBJ2-5, with D hard to call. The V gene lost 4 bases and the J gene lost 9 bases, with 18 bases spanning the gap. Germline assignment: CDR1 SGHTA and CDR2 FQGNSA. This CDR3 comprises 14 residues. CDR3 sequence: CASSSEPGRRSQYF. CDR3 bases: TGTGCCAGCAGCTCCGAGCCCGGTCGTAGATCCCAGTACTTC.

This CDR3 reads CASSALSRTEAFF. Written as DNA, the CDR3 is TGTGCCAGCAGTGCCCTCTCGAGGACTGAAGCTTTCTTT. This chain joins TRBV2 and TRBJ1-1; D is unclear. The CDR3 covers 13 residues. Germline CDR1 is SNHLY and CDR2 is FYNNEI. The V end lost 4 bases, the J end lost 5 bases, and 11 bases lay between the germline ends.

J is TRBJ2-5 and V is TRBV5-4; a weak D match, TRBD2 (5 bases). CDR1 is SGHNT and CDR2 is YYREEE in the germline V gene (reference sequence). Between the trimmed V and J ends, which lost 4 bases and 1 base, there was a span of 14 bases. This CDR3 comprises 15 residues. The CDR3 reads CASSPDLSGQETQYF. The DNA for the CDR3 is TGTGCCAGCAGCCCGGACTTATCGGGCCAAGAGACCCAGTACTTC.

The chain combines TRBV13 with TRBJ2-2, with 10 positions matching TRBD2. Germline loops: CDR1 PRHDT, CDR2 FYEKMQ (reference sequence). This CDR3 spans 16 amino acids. Trimming took 5 bases from V and 1 from J; bases not matched to a gene: 4. The CDR3 region is CASSPRTSGNTGELFF. CDR3 DNA: TGTGCCAGCAGCCCCAGGACTAGCGGGAACACCGGGGAGCTGTTTTTT. The full variable domain, rest sourced from reference TRBV13 and TRBJ2-2, is AAGVIQSPRHLIKEKRETATLKCYPIPRHDTVYWYQQGPGQDPQFLISFYEKMQSDKGSIPDRFSAQQFSDYHSELNMSSLELGDSALYFCASSPRTSGNTGELFFGEGSRLTVL.

The chain employs TRBV5-1 and TRBJ2-1; a possible D gene is TRBD1 (6 bases). Trimming pared 5 bases from V and 12 bases from J, leaving 21 bases between. This CDR3 contains 14 residues. The germline V gene has CDR1 SGHRS and CDR2 YFSETQ. CDR3: CASRRVGGRILQFF. CDR3 nucleotides: TGCGCCAGCAGACGCGTTGGGGGCCGCATTTTGCAGTTCTTC.

V gene TRBV20-1 combines with J gene TRBJ2-5; D remains ambiguous. Germline assignment: CDR1 DFQATT and CDR2 SNEGSKA (reference sequence). This CDR3 contains 11 residues. V gave up 6 bases and J gave up 2 bases, with 7 bases separating them. CDR3 sequence (DNA): TGCAGTGCCCAGGATCAAGAGACCCAGTACTTC. It encodes CSAQDQETQYF.

The V gene is TRBV5-6, the J gene TRBJ1-2, with 8 nucleotides matching TRBD1. The CDR3 runs 15 residues. Per germline, CDR1 SGHDT and CDR2 YYEEEE. V trimming: 5 bases; J trimming: 3 bases; junction bases outside the gene matches: 9. The CDR3 DNA reads TGTGCCAGCAGACTTACCAGGGGGCGGTACTATGGCTACACCTTC. Amino acid sequence: CASRLTRGRYYGYTF.

There are a few counts of this clone. This chain joins TRBV10-3 and TRBJ2-3; TRBD1 matches at 7 bases. Trimming at V came to 0 bases and at J to 2 bases, leaving 8 bases not matched to a gene. There are 17 residues in the CDR3. Germline-derived CDR1 and CDR2 are ENHRY and SYGVKD. The CDR3: CAISESSDRFITDTQYF. The CDR3 nucleotides are TGTGCCATCAGTGAGTCATCGGACAGGTTCATCACAGATACGCAGTATTTT.

This clone appeared a few times. This chain connects TRBV19 to TRBJ2-3; D gene unclear. Trimming removed 5 bases from V and 4 bases from J, with 7 bases in between. The germline V gene has CDR1 LNHDA and CDR2 SQIVND (reference sequence). The CDR3 contains 12 residues. The CDR3 region has the DNA TGTGCCAGTAGTTTTCTAGCAGATACGCAGTATTTT. This encodes CASSFLADTQYF.

This clone was recorded once. J is TRBJ2-1 and V is TRBV7-9, with 9 bases aligning to TRBD2. With V trimmed by 3 bases and J by 6 bases, 12 bases remained unmatched. The CDR3 length is 17 residues. CDR1 SEHNR and CDR2 FQNEAQ come from the germline V gene (reference sequence). Here the CDR3 DNA reads TGTGCCAGCAGCTTTACCGCGGGGCTAGCGGGAATCAATGAGCAGTTCTTC. It yields the protein CASSFTAGLAGINEQFF.

The V gene is TRBV7-2, the J gene TRBJ2-7, with D maybe TRBD2 (5 bases). CDR3 length: 14 amino acids. Per the germline V gene, CDR1 is SGHTA and CDR2 is FQGNSA. Trimming pared 2 bases from V and 9 bases from J, leaving 17 bases between. The CDR3 bases are TGTGCCAGCAGCTTATATGCGGGCGCCGGCGGGCAGTACTTC. The encoded protein is CASSLYAGAGGQYF. The entire variable domain, with the rest obtained from reference TRBV7-2 and TRBJ2-7, is as follows: GAGVSQSPSNKVTEKGKDVELRCDPISGHTALYWYRQSLGQGLEFLIYFQGNSAPDKSGLPSDRFSAERTGGSVSTLTIQRTQQEDSAVYLCASSLYAGAGGQYFGPGTRLTVT.